Here is one T cell receptor beta chain with its context. What it binds is not known. TCRdb's copy holds only in-frame clones and misses some; the assay was immunoSEQ multiplex PCR. The table has some 96,000 clones, 88% seen once. The entry originates in a study of T cell responses to AZD1222 COVID-19 vaccine. Study-wide findings and caveats: Spike was spanned by vaccine-associated CD4 TCRs, with dominance at 160-218 and 743-854. Sampling captured repertoires only after the peak T cell response. Elevations in Spike-specific TCR breadth and depth followed administration of two AZD1222 doses.

CDR1 is MDHEN and CDR2 is SYDVKM in the germline V gene. V was trimmed by 6 bases and J by 7 bases, leaving 15 bases between them. The CDR3 length is 14 residues. This receptor was identified in an adult who received the AZD1222 COVID-19 vaccine. The chain couples TRBV28 to TRBJ1-4; the D is unclear. The source was peripheral blood, collected 28 days after the second AZD1222 dose. CDR3 bases: TGTGCCAGCAGCGTAGAGGGTGCTGGTGAAAAACTGTTTTTT. Protein product: CASSVEGAGEKLFF.